The TCR beta chain under discussion was sequenced for a study of graft-versus-host responses after intestinal transplantation. The length of the CDR3 is 12 residues. Trimming took 1 base from V and 6 from J, leaving 3 bases between them. Germline assignment: CDR1 SEHNR and CDR2 FQNEAQ (reference sequence). The sample holds one count of this clone. Clones were sequenced by immunoSEQ multiplex PCR, and TCRdb holds only the in-frame ones, with some missing. The profile shows roughly 50,000 clones, 91% of them singletons. The TCR sequence derives from a human patient who received an intestinal transplant, so some T cells may come from the graft donor. The rearrangement joins TRBV7-9 to TRBJ1-4; D unclear. The material was PBMCs, obtained about 93 weeks after intestinal transplant. CDR3 amino acids: CASSLVYEKLFF. In DNA form, the CDR3 reads TGTGCCAGCAGCTTAGTTTATGAAAAACTGTTTTTT.